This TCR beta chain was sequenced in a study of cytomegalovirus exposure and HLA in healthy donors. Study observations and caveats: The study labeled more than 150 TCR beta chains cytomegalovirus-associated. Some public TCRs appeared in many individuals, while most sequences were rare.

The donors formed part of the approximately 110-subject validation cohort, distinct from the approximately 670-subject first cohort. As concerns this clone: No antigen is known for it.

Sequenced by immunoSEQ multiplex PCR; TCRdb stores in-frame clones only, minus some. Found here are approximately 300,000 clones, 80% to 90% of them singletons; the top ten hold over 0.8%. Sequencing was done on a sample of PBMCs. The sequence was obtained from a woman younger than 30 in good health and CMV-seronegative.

This chain's CDR3 is CASSTPGGETQYF. The CDR3 bases are TGTGCCAGCAGCACCCCCGGGGGGGAGACCCAGTACTTC. The V gene is TRBV13, the J gene TRBJ2-5; TRBD2 agrees at 7 bases. Trimming at V came to 5 bases and at J to 5 bases, leaving 5 bases not matched to a gene. Germline CDR1 and CDR2: PRHDT and FYEKMQ (reference sequence). This CDR3 spans 13 amino acids.